This T cell receptor (beta chain) was recovered during a study of blood T cell repertoires in COVID-19. The protocol was immunoSEQ multiplex PCR, while the TCRdb copy is restricted to in-frame clones and leaves out a portion. The sample consists of under 200,000 clones, 80% to 90% of them appearing once. The CDR3 consists of 18 residues. Germline CDR1 is KGHSH and CDR2 is LQKENI. Germline trimming cut 0 bases from V and 4 bases from J; bases unmatched to any gene: 13. The chain joins TRBV18 to TRBJ2-3; 7 bases are a match to TRBD2. Sample: peripheral blood. This TCR was recovered from a man aged 25-45 years with active or convalescent COVID-19. The CDR3 region has the DNA TGTGCCAGCTCACCACCCCCCCGGGGGAGCGGGGTGTCAGATACGCAGTATTTT. Amino acids: CASSPPPRGSGVSDTQYF.